This record covers a single T cell receptor beta chain. The antigen it binds to is not known. No base qualities exist here, and no much larger clone lies one base off it. Donors were 40 or so systemically healthy Caucasian individuals from Russia aged 6 to 90 years. About 9.1 milliliters of peripheral blood were collected from each donor into EDTA-treated Vacutainer tubes. PBMCs were isolated by Ficoll-Paque density-gradient centrifugation, with at least 6 million obtained per sample. Total RNA, at least 6 micrograms per sample, was extracted from PBMCs with Trizol reagent. For every donor, flow cytometry on a PBMC aliquot measured the percentage of naive CD45RAhigh/CD27high T cells. This entry belongs to a study of blood T cells in healthy people across ages (dated by TCRdb to between 2014 and 2017). In the study overall: In model experiments, template switching captured roughly one uniquely barcoded TCR beta cDNA molecule for every two T cells. The study analyzed two additional independent replicas of 1 million unique cDNA reads from the same blood draw for two donors, one aged 18 to 29 and one aged 80 or older. To avoid experimental bias, donors of different ages were spread randomly across the sequencing lanes. To track age-related changes in TCR beta repertoire diversity, the study relied on deep sequencing normalized with unique cDNA molecular identifiers. Donors were grouped into four age groups: young (average 16 years), middle-aged (less than 40), aged (approximately 58) and long-lived (just over 80). Overall results and qualifications from the work: The percentage of naive T cells measured by flow cytometry correlated strongly with observed TCR beta diversity. Estimates of total diversity based on one million sequenced T cells were considered lower bounds and underestimates. The CMV infection status of donors was not known, potentially confounding age-related changes in expanded clonotypes. Because profiling used bulk unsorted PBMCs, naive and antigen-experienced compartments could not be compared conclusively. Compared with the aged group, the long-lived group had more naive CD4+ T cells, fewer expanded clones and increased TCR diversity, suggesting age selection. Observed TCR beta diversity per million T cells fell roughly linearly with age, and a significant reduction was already apparent by age around 36.

Library preparation employed 5' RACE. For sequencing, an Illumina HiSeq 2500 was employed. A second about 7 to 11 cycle PCR used a sample-barcoded 5' primer and a J-beta primer mix. A template-switch 5' adaptor carrying 12 random nucleotides introduced a unique molecular identifier onto each TCR beta cDNA molecule. At least 2.5 million CDR3-containing paired-end reads were obtained from each sample. All of the RNA was converted into first-strand cDNA using the Mint cDNA synthesis kit, with a TRBC-specific oligonucleotide serving as the primer. Following uracil-DNA glycosylase treatment, a first 18-cycle PCR with universal primers M1SS and BC2_uni_R was performed on all cDNA. The original pipeline was this. Each sample was normalized by randomly selecting 1 million high-quality reads, each carrying a distinct molecular identifier. Reads sharing molecular identifiers were discarded rather than binned into consensus sequences. MiTCR, set to a Q25 quality threshold and the strictest error-elimination algorithm, was used for CDR3 identification, clonotype clustering and error correction. Lower-bound total TCR beta diversity was estimated with a nonparametric unseen species model using Euler transformation. The raw public reads went through TCRdb reprocessing: fastp at Q25, MiXCR clone calling, in-frame beta chains kept. Identical CDR3 proteins give one entry, which carries the most common genes and DNA. TCRdb's processing, not the authors' own work, is the source of the V and J calls. The sample includes approximately 1.5 million distinct CDR3 sequences, with about 35% observed a single time. The ten largest clonotypes hold around 11% of the sample.

The CDR3, cysteine through phenylalanine, is 14 amino acids long. Only the CDR3 part of the read is kept: 42 bases, read in frame from the first base. From the germline V gene, CDR1 is SGHRS and CDR2 is YFSETQ. V is cut by 0 bases and J by 4 bases, and the space between the germline ends is 9 bases. This sequence was found in a woman aged 25 to 39 in good health. The material sequenced was blood. The sequence is built from TRBV5-1 and TRBJ2-3, with the D gene too uncertain to name. At the DNA level, the sequence is TGCGCCAGCAGCTTGGAGTCTATTTCAGATACGCAGTATTTT. Translation gives CASSLESISDTQYF.